Below are 14 T cell receptor beta chains sequenced from a single sample in a study of T cells expressing NK-cell markers. TCRdb reprocessed the 5' RACE reads and keeps a single row for each CDR3 protein, giving no DNA. The repertoire table contains about 440,000 distinct CDR3 sequences. The material sequenced was blood T cells: a sorted CD56 or NKG2C T cell subset, CD4+ or CD8+ T cells, or bulk PBMC T cells (not recorded which). These receptors originate from a woman aged 18-70 years in good health.

V gene TRBV12-3 or TRBV12-4 combines with J gene TRBJ1-5; TCRdb outputs TRBD1, but without DNA this stays unchecked. The length of the CDR3 is 13 residues. The CDR3 reads CASRIDRDQPQHF.

The chain combines TRBV29-1 with TRBJ2-7; TCRdb gives TRBD1 as the D gene, but with no DNA this cannot be confirmed. The germline gives CDR1 SQVTM, CDR2 ANQGSEA. The CDR3 has 14 residues. Here the CDR3 reads CSAYRDRDSYEQYF.

V gene TRBV9 combines with J gene TRBJ1-5. The CDR3 sequence is 13 residues long. Germline V gene sequence: CDR1 SGDLS, CDR2 YYNGEE. The CDR3 reads CASGRGFNQPQHF. Based on the CDR3 plus reference TRBV9 and TRBJ1-5, the full variable domain is DSGVTQTPKHLITATGQRVTLRCSPRSGDLSVYWYQQSLDQGLQFLIQYYNGEERAKGNILERFSAQQFPDLHSELNLSSLELGDSALYFCASGRGFNQPQHFGDGTRLSIL.

The V call is TRBV28, the J call TRBJ2-7; with no DNA, the TCRdb D assignment of TRBD2 cannot be verified. The CDR3 spans 16 residues. CDR1 is MDHEN and CDR2 is SYDVKM in the germline V gene. This chain's CDR3 is CASIALRVAGTYEQYF.

The V and J genes are TRBV7-6 and TRBJ2-3; the TRBD1 assignment by TCRdb is unverifiable without DNA. Germline V CDR1 and CDR2: SGHVS, FNYEAQ. The CDR3 consists of 14 residues. The chain's CDR3 is CASSLSGQADTQYF.

V is TRBV10-3 and J is TRBJ2-4; as DNA is missing, the TRBD1 call by TCRdb cannot be tested. The germline V gene encodes CDR1 ENHRY and CDR2 SYGVKD. There are 13 residues in the CDR3. The CDR3 region is CAILETEKNIQYF.

The genes are TRBV11-3 and TRBJ2-1; TCRdb designates TRBD2, a call that cannot be tested without DNA. This CDR3 contains 14 residues. Germline CDR1 and CDR2: SGHNT and YENEEA. The CDR3 spells CASSLTGELNEQFF. Filled out from reference TRBV11-3 and TRBJ2-1, the complete variable domain reads EAGVVQSPRYKIIEKKQPVAFWCNPISGHNTLYWYLQNLGQGPELLIRYENEEAVDDSQLPKDRFSAERLKGVDSTLKIQPAELGDSAVYLCASSLTGELNEQFFGPGTRLTVL.

The chain carries TRBV5-1 and TRBJ2-2; the TRBD1 assignment by TCRdb is unverifiable without DNA. Germline CDR1 reads SGHRS; CDR2 reads YFSETQ. The CDR3 is made up of 17 amino acids. CDR3 loop: CASTTIQGAEDTGELFF.

V and J are TRBV28 and TRBJ2-7; TCRdb's D gene call, TRBD1, goes unchecked for lack of DNA. The CDR3 is 13 amino acids. Looked up from germline, CDR1 is MDHEN and CDR2 is SYDVKM. The CDR3 region is CASSPRTLTEQYF.

The chain employs TRBV12-3 or TRBV12-4 and TRBJ2-7. The CDR3 extends over 15 amino acids. CDR3 amino acids: CASSFNTHSSYEQYF.

The CDR3 reads CASSLVRTEGLDEKLFF. The chain combines TRBV7-9 with TRBJ1-4. CDR1 and CDR2 (germline): SEHNR, FQNEAQ (reference sequence). This CDR3 has 17 residues. The full variable domain, rest sourced from reference TRBV7-9 and TRBJ1-4, is DTGVSQNPRHKITKRGQNVTFRCDPISEHNRLYWYRQTLGQGPEFLTYFQNEAQLEKSRLLSDRFSAERPKGSFSTLEIQRTEQGDSAMYLCASSLVRTEGLDEKLFFGSGTQLSVL.

This rearrangement joins TRBV5-4 to TRBJ1-1; TCRdb lists TRBD1, though no DNA is available to test this call. CDR1 is SGHNT and CDR2 is YYREEE in the germline V gene (reference sequence). The CDR3 totals 15 residues. CDR3 protein: CASSLKTGTIPEAFF.

The rearrangement uses TRBV6-2 or TRBV6-3 and TRBJ2-1; the TCRdb call, TRBD1, lacks DNA for checking. There are 16 residues in the CDR3. Germline lookup yields CDR1 MNHEY and CDR2 SVGEGT. The CDR3 here is CASSTDRDRVYNEQFF.

The rearrangement links TRBV7-6 to TRBJ2-3; there is no DNA to check the TCRdb D call of TRBD1. The CDR3 is 14 residues long. CDR1 is SGHVS and CDR2 is FNYEAQ in the germline V gene. CDR3 protein: CASSWAGVTDTQYF.